Sequencing of this TCR beta chain was carried out in a study of T cell responses to AZD1222 COVID-19 vaccine. The study's findings and limits: Spike-specific TCRs gained breadth and depth after people received two AZD1222 doses. Unmutated variant regions are reportedly targeted by nearly half of spike-specific TCRs. Only a handful of AZD1222 recipients, six or seven in all, had baseline seropositivity. Clonal diversity was possibly underestimated, and white British individuals and females predominated among donors.

CDR1 is MNHEY and CDR2 is SVGEGT in the germline V gene. The CDR3 length is 16 residues. V lost 3 bases and J lost 3, with 15 bases in between. About this clone: What it binds is not known.

Only in-frame clones appear in the TCRdb table, and some are missing; sequencing was by immunoSEQ multiplex PCR. This sample has about 93,000 clones, with about nine tenths found just once. This specimen was peripheral blood, taken on day 0 of MenACWY control vaccination. The source is an adult in good health. The chain uses TRBV6-2 or TRBV6-3 and TRBJ2-1; a weak D match, TRBD2 (7 bases). CDR3 in amino acids: CASSYSRGGSYNEQFF. CDR3 DNA: TGTGCCAGCAGTTATTCGAGGGGGGGAAGCTACAATGAGCAGTTCTTC.